The source of this T cell receptor (beta chain) is a study of blood T cell repertoires in COVID-19. Looking at the study overall: PBMCs, B-cell-depleted T cells, or T cells were the source of the cDNA or gDNA that made up the material.

Cohort allocation depended upon clinical history that participants reported. Assay used: immunoSEQ multiplex PCR; TCRdb lists only in-frame clones, some missing. The data contain under 250,000 clones, about 83% of them singletons. V lost 1 base and J lost 5, with 20 bases in between. Looked up from germline, CDR1 is LGHNA and CDR2 is YSLEER. CDR3 length: 17 amino acids. Sequenced sample: PBMCs or T cells enriched from blood (not recorded which). The chain couples TRBV4-3 to TRBJ2-5; tentatively, D is TRBD2 (6 bases). This receptor was identified in a woman in her thirties or forties who had been exposed to COVID-19. CDR3 residues: CASSQVYQPGLGETQYF. DNA for the CDR3: TGCGCCAGCAGCCAAGTTTACCAACCGGGACTGGGCGAGACCCAGTACTTC.